This T cell receptor beta chain was retrieved from a study of blood T cells in healthy people across ages. At the level of the study: Per every two T cells, about one barcoded beta molecule was captured by template switching.

Study-level points and caveats: Investigators treated diversity estimates from one million T cells as underestimates. Significant beta diversity loss was already apparent by age about 42, declining roughly linearly. Higher diversity, along with more naive CD4+ cells, distinguished long-lived donors from aged donors.

It was with a sample-barcoded 5' primer and a J-beta primer mix that a second PCR of roughly 6 to 12 cycles was run. TCRdb analysed the 5' RACE reads with MiXCR anew, one entry per CDR3 protein. The sample has 1.2 million to 1.5 million distinct CDR3 sequences; about 43% are singletons. As for this clonotype: Its matching antigen is unknown.

This CDR3 has 16 amino acids. Germline values: CDR1 SNHLY, CDR2 FYNNEI. The V and J ends lost 6 bases and 3 bases, in that order; junction bases with no gene match: 5. Sequenced: blood. The chain employs TRBV2 and TRBJ2-3, with 14 bases matching TRBD2. This receptor was obtained from a woman aged 18-29 years in good health. The CDR3 DNA sequence: TGTGCCAGCAGCCGCAGACTAGCGGGAGGGACAGATACGCAGTATTTT. This codes for CASSRRLAGGTDTQYF.